The 27 T cell receptor beta chains below all came from one sample that was sequenced in a study of blood T cell repertoires in COVID-19 (dated by TCRdb to the early 2020s). The library was built by means of the immunoSEQ multiplex PCR assay. What TCRdb holds here is the immuneACCESS table cut down to in-frame rearrangements. Part of the clones is not present; checked against another copy, under half of the missing clones reflect an unresolved V gene, and the others are unexplained. The sample table records 250,000 to 300,000 clones; 89% of these occur just once. The top ten clones comprise approximately 0.85% of the sample. Sequenced sample: peripheral blood. These receptor sequences come from a middle-aged woman who had recovered from COVID-19.

The V and J genes are TRBV2 and TRBJ2-4; 11 bases are shared with TRBD2. Germline V CDR1 and CDR2: SNHLY, FYNNEI. This CDR3 is 19 amino acids long. Unmatched junction bases numbered 8, after V lost 1 base and J lost 0 bases. CDR3 protein: CASSEGSIAGGSAKNIQYF. The CDR3 DNA sequence: TGTGCCAGCAGTGAAGGGTCCATAGCGGGAGGGTCAGCCAAAAACATTCAGTACTTC.

DNA of the CDR3: TGCAGTGCTAGTCAGGCGGGTCCAGATACGCAGTATTTT. The encoded protein is CSASQAGPDTQYF. This rearrangement joins TRBV20-1 to TRBJ2-3; perhaps TRBD2 as D (5 bases). This CDR3 is 13 amino acids long. Germline V gives CDR1 DFQATT, CDR2 SNEGSKA (reference sequence). V was cut by 3 bases and J by 4 bases, with 11 bases left in between.

The rearrangement links TRBV5-6 to TRBJ2-5; TRBD1 agrees at 7 bases. Unmatched junction bases numbered 4, after V lost 2 bases and J lost 0 bases. The length of the CDR3 is 15 residues. CDR1 is SGHDT and CDR2 is YYEEEE in the germline V gene. CDR3 nucleotide sequence: TGTGCCAGCAGCTTTCGGACAGGATACCAAGAGACCCAGTACTTC. It codes for CASSFRTGYQETQYF.

V is TRBV28 and J is TRBJ2-3; perhaps TRBD1 as D (5 bases). The CDR3 is made up of 16 amino acids. Per germline, CDR1 MDHEN and CDR2 SYDVKM. With 2 bases removed from V and 1 base from J, the gap between germline ends came to 13 bases. CDR3 DNA sequence: TGTGCCAGCAGTTTACTAGTTTCCAGGGGCACAGATACGCAGTATTTT. Translation gives CASSLLVSRGTDTQYF.

The rearrangement uses TRBV30 and TRBJ2-5, with D maybe TRBD1 (6 bases). Germline CDR1 is GTSNPN and CDR2 is SVGIG (reference sequence). Trimming removed 2 bases at V and 1 base at J, with 8 bases between. The CDR3 is made up of 13 amino acids. The DNA for the CDR3 is TGTGCCTGGAGTACAGGGCGCCAAGAGACCCAGTACTTC. Encoded protein: CAWSTGRQETQYF.

The chain carries TRBV6-5 and TRBJ2-2; 10 bases align to TRBD2. The CDR3 length is 15 residues. V was clipped by 7 bases and J by 0 bases; unmatched bases: 2. Per germline, CDR1 MNHEY and CDR2 SVGAGI. The DNA for the CDR3 is TGTGCCAGCAAAGCGGGAGGGCCGAACACCGGGGAGCTGTTTTTT. This sequence encodes CASKAGGPNTGELFF.

The chain couples TRBV5-1 to TRBJ2-7, with 9 bases fitting TRBD2. V lost 5 bases to trimming and J lost 6 bases; unmatched junction nucleotides: 9. The CDR3 covers 14 residues. The germline V gene has CDR1 SGHRS and CDR2 YFSETQ. Here the CDR3 reads CASSTGTSSGEQYF. The DNA of the CDR3 is TGCGCCAGCAGTACCGGGACTAGCTCCGGCGAGCAGTACTTC.

The chain has TRBV12-3 or TRBV12-4 and TRBJ1-1; D possibly corresponds to TRBD1 (6 bases). The length of the CDR3 is 12 residues. Trimming took 7 bases from V and 4 from J, leaving 10 bases between them. CDR3 DNA sequence: TGTGCCAGCACCCAGGGGTTCACTGAAGCTTTCTTT. Protein: CASTQGFTEAFF.

The chain combines TRBV7-9 with TRBJ2-5; 11 bases fit TRBD2. From germline, CDR1 is SEHNR and CDR2 FQNEAQ (reference sequence). The CDR3 has 15 residues. The V segment lost 2 bases and the J segment 5 bases; nucleotides outside the gene matches: 4. CDR3 DNA sequence: TGTGCCAGCAGCTTAATCGGGACTAGCGGTGAGACCCAGTACTTC. Encoded protein: CASSLIGTSGETQYF.

The V call is TRBV10-3, the J call TRBJ2-7; tentatively, D is TRBD2 (6 bases). The CDR3 consists of 13 residues. Germline CDR1 and CDR2: ENHRY and SYGVKD. The germline V and J ends were trimmed by 4 bases and 7 bases, with 14 bases remaining between them. The CDR3 DNA is TGTGCCATCAGTGCCATAGGGCGGGAAGAGCAGTACTTC. This sequence encodes CAISAIGREEQYF.

The chain carries TRBV19 and TRBJ1-1; D remains ambiguous. The ends were cut back, 0 bases at V and 7 bases at J, with 9 bases in the middle. Germline V gene data show CDR1 as LNHDA and CDR2 as SQIVND (reference sequence). CDR3 length: 13 amino acids. In nucleotides, the CDR3 is TGTGCCAGTAGTATAGACAGGTTCGGTGAAGCTTTCTTT. Residues: CASSIDRFGEAFF.

V usage is TRBV5-1 and J usage is TRBJ2-2; D is perhaps TRBD2 (6 bases). Germline assignment: CDR1 SGHRS and CDR2 YFSETQ. This CDR3 spans 15 amino acids. V was clipped by 4 bases and J by 5 bases, with 15 bases between them. The CDR3 DNA sequence: TGCGCCAGCAGCGGCGGGACTTCTGAAACCGGGGAGCTGTTTTTT. Translating it yields CASSGGTSETGELFF.

This chain links TRBV6-1 with TRBJ2-2, with D possibly TRBD1 on 6 matching bases. Trimming removed 2 bases from V and 4 bases from J, with 11 bases in between. Germline CDR1 is MNHNS and CDR2 is SASEGT. There are 15 residues in the CDR3. The CDR3 region has the DNA TGTGCCAGCAGTGAACAGGGACACAGCACCGGGGAGCTGTTTTTT. Translated: CASSEQGHSTGELFF.

CDR3 DNA: TGTGCCAGCAGACCGAGCGAGAACACCGGGGAGCTGTTTTTT. Translating it yields CASRPSENTGELFF. The V and J genes are TRBV28 and TRBJ2-2; D not certain. V was clipped by 6 bases and J by 1 base, with 9 bases between them. There are 14 residues in the CDR3. Germline CDR1 reads MDHEN; CDR2 reads SYDVKM.

This chain connects TRBV5-1 to TRBJ2-5; TRBD2 matches 12 bases. CDR1 is SGHRS, CDR2 YFSETQ, per germline. The CDR3 is 16 amino acids. Trimming took 1 base from V and 5 from J; bases not matched to a gene: 6. This CDR3 is CASSLSLAGGRETQYF. Written as DNA, the CDR3 is TGCGCCAGCAGCTTGAGCCTAGCGGGAGGGAGGGAGACCCAGTACTTC.

V and J are TRBV9 and TRBJ2-1, with D perhaps matching TRBD2 (6 bases). With 4 bases removed from V and 4 bases from J, the gap between germline ends came to 9 bases. CDR3 size: 13 residues. CDR1 and CDR2 (germline): SGDLS, YYNGEE. CDR3 amino acids: CASSWDSYNEQFF. As DNA, the CDR3 is TGTGCCAGCAGCTGGGACTCGTACAATGAGCAGTTCTTC. Full variable domain (missing parts from reference TRBV9 and TRBJ2-1): DSGVTQTPKHLITATGQRVTLRCSPRSGDLSVYWYQQSLDQGLQFLIQYYNGEERAKGNILERFSAQQFPDLHSELNLSSLELGDSALYFCASSWDSYNEQFFGPGTRLTVL.

The rearrangement uses TRBV5-4 and TRBJ2-5; D may be TRBD2 (6 bases). Germline loops: CDR1 SGHNT, CDR2 YYREEE (reference sequence). V was pared by 0 bases and J by 0 bases, with 15 bases between. The CDR3 runs to 17 residues. CDR3: CASSLGSRGGYQETQYF. The CDR3 DNA is TGTGCCAGCAGCTTGGGAAGCCGCGGAGGGTACCAAGAGACCCAGTACTTC.

The chain employs TRBV9 and TRBJ2-1, with TRBD2 identical over 14 bases. Per germline, CDR1 SGDLS and CDR2 YYNGEE. Trimming cost V 0 bases and J 7 bases; bases outside gene matches: 12. The CDR3 covers 19 residues. Written as DNA, the CDR3 is TGTGCCAGCAGCGTAGCGGGACTAGCGGGAGATATGGTAGGGAATGAGCAGTTCTTC. It codes for CASSVAGLAGDMVGNEQFF. Supplemented by reference TRBV9 and TRBJ2-1, the full variable domain reads DSGVTQTPKHLITATGQRVTLRCSPRSGDLSVYWYQQSLDQGLQFLIQYYNGEERAKGNILERFSAQQFPDLHSELNLSSLELGDSALYFCASSVAGLAGDMVGNEQFFGPGTRLTVL.

This clone was seen a single time. The chain joins TRBV19 to TRBJ2-7; D possibly corresponds to TRBD2 (5 bases). The germline V and J ends were trimmed by 7 bases and 2 bases, with 18 bases remaining between them. The CDR3 has 15 amino acids. Per the germline V gene, CDR1 is LNHDA and CDR2 is SQIVND (reference sequence). The CDR3 DNA is TGTGCCAGTACCAACCGGGCTAGCTTCACCTACGAGCAGTACTTC. Its protein product is CASTNRASFTYEQYF.

This sequence joins TRBV4-2 and TRBJ1-1; D not resolved. V gave up 4 bases and J gave up 3 bases, with 12 bases separating them. Germline lookup yields CDR1 LGHNA and CDR2 YNFKEQ. The CDR3 length is 14 residues. The CDR3 is CASSPQRVDTEAFF. The CDR3 region has the DNA TGTGCCAGCAGCCCCCAGCGGGTAGACACTGAAGCTTTCTTT.

The V and J genes are TRBV6-2 or TRBV6-3 and TRBJ2-1; TRBD2 matches 8 bases. This CDR3 spans 15 amino acids. Germline V gene data show CDR1 as MNHEY and CDR2 as SVGEGT. J lost 5 bases, V lost 5 bases, and 8 bases had no gene match. The CDR3 DNA sequence: TGTGCCAGCAGTCCCGCGACTAGCGAAAACAATGAGCAGTTCTTC. It codes for CASSPATSENNEQFF.

This clone was recorded once. This sequence joins TRBV7-9 and TRBJ2-1; the match to TRBD1 covers 7 bases. Trimming took 5 bases from V and 2 from J; bases not matched to a gene: 9. The CDR3 sequence is 16 residues long. Germline loops: CDR1 SEHNR, CDR2 FQNEAQ (reference sequence). The CDR3: CASSRRQGPTYNEQFF. CDR3 nucleotide sequence: TGTGCCAGCAGCCGGAGACAGGGCCCGACCTACAATGAGCAGTTCTTC.

V gene TRBV3-1 (or the pseudogene TRBV3-2) combines with J gene TRBJ2-1; no reliable D call. The CDR3 extends over 15 amino acids. CDR1 and CDR2 (germline): LGHDT, YNNKEL (reference sequence). The V gene lost 0 bases and the J gene lost 2 bases, with 8 bases spanning the gap. The CDR3: CASSQDSTPYNEQFF. The CDR3 coding sequence is TGTGCCAGCAGCCAAGATTCTACGCCCTACAATGAGCAGTTCTTC.

The J gene is TRBJ2-1, the V gene TRBV6-2 or TRBV6-3; 9 bases map to TRBD1. From germline, CDR1 is MNHEY and CDR2 SVGEGT. The length of the CDR3 is 14 residues. V lost 9 bases, J lost 8 bases, and 11 bases stayed unmatched. This CDR3 is CASSPGQGFDEQFF. The DNA for the CDR3 is TGTGCCAGTAGTCCGGGACAGGGATTTGATGAGCAGTTCTTC.

With regard to this clone: Different DNA sequences within this sample yield the same CDR3. V and J are TRBV5-1 and TRBJ2-5; tentatively, D is TRBD1 (6 bases). The CDR3 contains 14 residues. The V gene's germline CDR1 is SGHRS and CDR2 YFSETQ. With 4 bases removed from V and 2 bases from J, the gap between germline ends came to 12 bases. The CDR3 loop reads CASSLGQGQETQYF. CDR3 sequence (DNA): TGCGCCAGCAGCCTGGGGCAGGGGCAAGAGACCCAGTACTTC.

The rearrangement links TRBV11-2 to TRBJ2-2; 14 bases map to TRBD2. The CDR3 is 15 residues long. CDR1 and CDR2 (germline): SGHAT, FQNNGV. V gave up 5 bases and J gave up 7 bases; unmatched junction bases: 3. CDR3 coding DNA: TGTGCCAGCAGCCGGGGGACTAGCGGGAGCGGGGAGCTGTTTTTT. It codes for CASSRGTSGSGELFF.

The chain uses TRBV5-4 and TRBJ2-1; TRBD2 matches 12 bases. The ends lost 4 bases at V and 8 bases at J; junction bases unmatched: 7. CDR3 length equals 15 residues. CDR1 SGHNT and CDR2 YYREEE come from the germline V gene (reference sequence). CDR3: CASSVTSGGSHEQFF. The CDR3, as DNA: TGTGCCAGCAGCGTTACTAGCGGGGGGTCTCATGAGCAGTTCTTC.